This TCR beta chain was documented in a study of shared clonotypes between healthy human individuals. Study-level information: Per-donor plates numbered three CD4 naive, three CD4 memory, two CD8 naive and one CD8 memory. Points from the study as a whole: Among donors, clonotype sharing was expected to be affected by sequencing depth.

Assay runs were performed at deep level. Each sorted subset replicate got 200 ng genomic DNA, approximately 27,000 genomes. TCRdb keeps only in-frame clones here, not all; method: immunoSEQ multiplex PCR. The data hold some 1,900,000 clones, with about 94% observed a single time. Turning to this clone: Its antigen is as yet unknown.

CD8 cells classed as naive were CD45RO-negative and positively selected for CCR7, excluding terminally differentiated effector memory CD45RA+ cells. CDR3 length: 16 amino acids. The chain couples TRBV12-1 to TRBJ2-7; the tabulated D call, TRBD1, remains unverified against the DNA. TRBV12-1 is listed as a pseudogene. The TCR sequence derives from a man between 18 and 29 years old in good health. Source material: naive CD8+ T cells sorted from blood. CDR3 DNA sequence: TGTGCCAGCAGGTTATGCGACAGTACATTACTCTACGAGCAGTACTTC. This gives the protein CASRLCDSTLLYEQYF.